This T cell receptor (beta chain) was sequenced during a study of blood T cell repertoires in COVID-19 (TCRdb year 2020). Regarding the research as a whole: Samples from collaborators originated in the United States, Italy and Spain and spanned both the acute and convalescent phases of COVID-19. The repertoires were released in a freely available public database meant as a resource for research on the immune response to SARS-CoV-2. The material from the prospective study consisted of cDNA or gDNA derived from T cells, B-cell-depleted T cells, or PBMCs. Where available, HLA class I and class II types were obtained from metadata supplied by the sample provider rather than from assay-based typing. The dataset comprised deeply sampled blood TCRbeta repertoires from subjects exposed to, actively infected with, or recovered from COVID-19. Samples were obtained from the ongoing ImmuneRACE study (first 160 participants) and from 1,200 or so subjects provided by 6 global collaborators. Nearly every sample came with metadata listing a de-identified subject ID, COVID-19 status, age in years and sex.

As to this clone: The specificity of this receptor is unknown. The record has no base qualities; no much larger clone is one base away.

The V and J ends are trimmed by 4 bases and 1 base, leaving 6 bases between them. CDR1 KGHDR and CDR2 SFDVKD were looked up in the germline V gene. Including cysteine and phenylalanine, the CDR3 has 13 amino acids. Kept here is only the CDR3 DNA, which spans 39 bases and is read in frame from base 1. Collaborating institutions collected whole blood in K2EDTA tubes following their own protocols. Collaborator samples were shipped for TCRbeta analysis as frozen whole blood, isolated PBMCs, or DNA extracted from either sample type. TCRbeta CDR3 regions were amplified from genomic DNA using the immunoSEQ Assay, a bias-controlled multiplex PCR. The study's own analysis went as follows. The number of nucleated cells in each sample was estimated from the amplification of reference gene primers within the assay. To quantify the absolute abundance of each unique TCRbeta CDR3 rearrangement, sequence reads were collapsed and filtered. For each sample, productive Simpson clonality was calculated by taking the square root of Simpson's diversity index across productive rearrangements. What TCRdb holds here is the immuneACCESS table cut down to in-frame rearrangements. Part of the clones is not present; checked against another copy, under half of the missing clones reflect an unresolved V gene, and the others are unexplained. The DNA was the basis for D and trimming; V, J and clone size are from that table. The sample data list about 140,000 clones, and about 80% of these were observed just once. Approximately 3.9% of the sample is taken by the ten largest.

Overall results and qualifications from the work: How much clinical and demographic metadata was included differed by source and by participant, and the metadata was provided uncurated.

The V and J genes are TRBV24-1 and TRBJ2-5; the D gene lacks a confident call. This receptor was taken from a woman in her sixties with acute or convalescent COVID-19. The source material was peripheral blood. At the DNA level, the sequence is TGTGCCACCAGTGAAAGTAGCCAAGAGACCCAGTACTTC. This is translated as CATSESSQETQYF.